This TCR beta chain was documented in a study of blood T cell repertoires in COVID-19. On the study more broadly: Italy, Spain and the United States were the sources of the convalescent and acute COVID-19 samples. The cDNA or gDNA used as material had been derived from T cells, B-cell-depleted T cells, or PBMCs.

In the original workflow: For nucleated cells, counts were estimated from reference gene primer amplification. The table came from immunoSEQ multiplex PCR; TCRdb's copy has only in-frame clones and leaves some out. Clonal size and the V and J genes are those of that table, whereas D and trimming came from the DNA. This repertoire shows 200,000 to 250,000 clones, less than 90% found once; its top ten account for 15% to 20%. The CDR3 sequence is 18 residues long. Losses at the gene ends were 6 bases for V and 2 bases for J; bases not matched to a gene: 15. Germline values: CDR1 MGHRA, CDR2 YSYEKL. The V and J genes are TRBV4-1 and TRBJ2-5, with 10 bases fitting TRBD2. The TCR was taken from an elderly woman with active or convalescent COVID-19. The sample consisted of peripheral blood. The CDR3 bases are TGCGCCAGCAGTCTCGGACTAGCGGAGGGGTTTCGTCAAGAGACCCAGTACTTC. Its translation is CASSLGLAEGFRQETQYF.